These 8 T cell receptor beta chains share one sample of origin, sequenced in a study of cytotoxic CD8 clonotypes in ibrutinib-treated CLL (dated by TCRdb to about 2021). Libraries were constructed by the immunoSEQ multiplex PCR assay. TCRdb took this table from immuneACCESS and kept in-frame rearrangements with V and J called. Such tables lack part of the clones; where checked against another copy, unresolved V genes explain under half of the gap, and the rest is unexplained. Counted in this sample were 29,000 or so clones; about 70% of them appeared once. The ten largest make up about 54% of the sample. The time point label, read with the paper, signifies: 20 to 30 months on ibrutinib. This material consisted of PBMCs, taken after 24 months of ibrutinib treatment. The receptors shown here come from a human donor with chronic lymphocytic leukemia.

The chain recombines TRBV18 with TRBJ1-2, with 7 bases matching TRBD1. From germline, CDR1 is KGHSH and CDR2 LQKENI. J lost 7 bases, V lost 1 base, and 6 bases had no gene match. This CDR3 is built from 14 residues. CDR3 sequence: CASSPQGARIGYTF. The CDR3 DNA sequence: TGTGCCAGCTCACCACAGGGGGCGCGGATTGGCTACACCTTC.

CDR3 residues: CASSLSTAQSPLHF. The CDR3 DNA reads as TGCGCCAGCAGCTTGTCCACAGCCCAATCACCCCTCCACTTT. The rearrangement uses TRBV5-1 and TRBJ1-6; D not resolved. V gave up 1 base and J gave up 10 bases, with 12 bases separating them. The length of the CDR3 is 14 residues. CDR1 is SGHRS, CDR2 YFSETQ, per germline.

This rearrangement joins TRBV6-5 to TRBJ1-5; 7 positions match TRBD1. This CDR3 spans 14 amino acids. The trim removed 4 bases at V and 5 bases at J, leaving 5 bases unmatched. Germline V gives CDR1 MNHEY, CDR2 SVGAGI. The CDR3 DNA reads TGTGCCAGCAGTTTACAGGGGCGACATCAGCCCCAGCATTTT. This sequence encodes CASSLQGRHQPQHF.

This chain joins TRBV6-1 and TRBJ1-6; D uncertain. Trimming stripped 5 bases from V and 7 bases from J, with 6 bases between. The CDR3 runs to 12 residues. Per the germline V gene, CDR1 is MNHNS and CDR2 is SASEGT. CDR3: CASSHTNSPLHF. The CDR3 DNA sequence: TGTGCCAGCAGTCACACAAATTCACCCCTCCACTTT.

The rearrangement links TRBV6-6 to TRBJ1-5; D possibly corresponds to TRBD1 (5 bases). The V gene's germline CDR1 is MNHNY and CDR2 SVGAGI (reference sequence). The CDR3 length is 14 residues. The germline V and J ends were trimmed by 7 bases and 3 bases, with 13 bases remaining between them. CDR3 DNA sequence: TGTGCCAGCACCCTTACAGGACACAATCAGCCCCAGCATTTT. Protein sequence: CASTLTGHNQPQHF.

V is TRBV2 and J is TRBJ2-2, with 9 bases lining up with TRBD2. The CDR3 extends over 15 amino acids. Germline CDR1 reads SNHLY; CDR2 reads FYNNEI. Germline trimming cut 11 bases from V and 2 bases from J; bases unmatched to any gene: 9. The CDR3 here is CAGNQAGGNTGELFF. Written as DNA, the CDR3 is TGTGCCGGGAACCAAGCGGGGGGTAACACCGGGGAGCTGTTTTTT.

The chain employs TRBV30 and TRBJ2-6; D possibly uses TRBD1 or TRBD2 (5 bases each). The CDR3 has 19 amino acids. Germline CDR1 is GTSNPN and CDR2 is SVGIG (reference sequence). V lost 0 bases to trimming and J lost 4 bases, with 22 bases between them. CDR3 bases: TGTGCCTGGAGTGTGAGACTTGGGGGTGGGTCGCGAGGGGCCAACGTCCTGACTTTC. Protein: CAWSVRLGGGSRGANVLTF.

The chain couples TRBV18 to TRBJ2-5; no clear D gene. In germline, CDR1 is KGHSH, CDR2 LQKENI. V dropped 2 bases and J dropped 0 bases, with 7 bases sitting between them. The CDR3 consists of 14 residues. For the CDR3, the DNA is TGTGCCAGCTCACCAGCGGCGTACCAAGAGACCCAGTACTTC. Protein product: CASSPAAYQETQYF.